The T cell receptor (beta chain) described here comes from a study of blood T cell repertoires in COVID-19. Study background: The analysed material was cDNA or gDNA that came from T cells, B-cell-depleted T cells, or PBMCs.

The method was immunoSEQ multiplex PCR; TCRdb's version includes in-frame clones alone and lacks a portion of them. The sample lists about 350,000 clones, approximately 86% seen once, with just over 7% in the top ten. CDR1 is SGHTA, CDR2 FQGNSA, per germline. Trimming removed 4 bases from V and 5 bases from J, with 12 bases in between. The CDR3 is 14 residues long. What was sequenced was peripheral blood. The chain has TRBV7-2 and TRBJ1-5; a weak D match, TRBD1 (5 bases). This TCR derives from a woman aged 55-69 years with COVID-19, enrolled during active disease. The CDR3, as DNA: TGTGCCAGCAGCTGGGGTGGGGGGGATCAGCCCCAGCATTTT. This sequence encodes CASSWGGGDQPQHF.